These 23 T cell receptor beta chains share one sample of origin, sequenced in a study of graft-versus-host responses after intestinal transplantation. TCRdb's table, derived via immunoSEQ multiplex PCR, lists solely in-frame clones and lacks some. The sample holds around 100,000 clones; less than 90% are singletons and the top ten take roughly 1%. These receptors have no identified antigens. The material sequenced was unstimulated CD4+ T cells sorted from spleen or lymph node cells, taken before transplant. The receptors stem from a human donor who was the organ donor for an intestinal transplant.

V usage is TRBV5-1 and J usage is TRBJ2-1; 10 bases agree with TRBD1. Germline V lookup: CDR1 SGHRS, CDR2 YFSETQ. Germline trimming cut 4 bases from V and 5 bases from J; bases unmatched to any gene: 9. This CDR3 spans 16 amino acids. The DNA of the CDR3 is TGCGCCAGCAGCCATCCTTCCGGGACAGGGGACAATGAGCAGTTCTTC. It is translated as CASSHPSGTGDNEQFF.

This sequence joins TRBV30 and TRBJ1-3; D may be TRBD1 (5 bases). CDR1 GTSNPN and CDR2 SVGIG come from the germline V gene (reference sequence). V lost 1 base to trimming and J lost 0 bases, with 7 bases between them. The CDR3 contains 14 residues. DNA of the CDR3: TGTGCCTGGAGTGCAGGGAGCTCTGGAAACACCATATATTTT. Translating gives CAWSAGSSGNTIYF.

CDR3 loop: CASSLGKVDLRVATIYF. CDR3 nucleotides: TGTGCCAGCAGCTTAGGGAAGGTTGACCTACGGGTGGCCACCATATATTTT. J is TRBJ1-3 and V is TRBV11-2; D is ambiguous. Trimming took off 1 base at V and 9 bases at J, with 22 bases between the two ends. Germline CDR1 and CDR2: SGHAT and FQNNGV. This CDR3 region has 17 residues.

The chain carries TRBV30 and TRBJ1-4, with D hard to call. CDR1 is GTSNPN, CDR2 SVGIG, per germline (reference sequence). The CDR3 has 13 residues. Trimming shortened V by 0 bases and J by 3 bases, and 5 bases separated the two germline ends. CDR3 amino acids: CAWSVQPNEKLFF. Here the CDR3 DNA reads TGTGCCTGGAGTGTACAGCCTAATGAAAAACTGTTTTTT. The whole variable domain, remainder taken from reference TRBV30 and TRBJ1-4, is SQTIHQWPATLVQPVGSPLSLECTVEGTSNPNLYWYRQAAGRGLQLLFYSVGIGQISSEVPQNLSASRPQDRQFILSSKKLLLSDSGFYLCAWSVQPNEKLFFGSGTQLSVL.

The genes are TRBV30 and TRBJ1-2; a weak D match, TRBD1 (6 bases). Germline assignment: CDR1 GTSNPN and CDR2 SVGIG (reference sequence). The V and J ends lost 0 bases and 2 bases respectively, with 13 bases between them. The CDR3 runs 15 residues. CDR3 in amino acids: CAWSVLDSPNYGYTF. Here the CDR3 DNA reads TGTGCCTGGAGTGTACTGGACAGCCCGAACTATGGCTACACCTTC.

The chain recombines TRBV5-8 with TRBJ2-5; 8 bases line up with TRBD2. The CDR3 contains 15 residues. CDR1 is SGHTS, CDR2 YDEGEE, per germline. V dropped 2 bases and J dropped 1; count of bases not matched to a gene: 4. DNA for the CDR3: TGTGCCAGCAGCTTAGATGGGACTAGCCAAGAGACCCAGTACTTC. The encoded protein is CASSLDGTSQETQYF.

The rearrangement joins TRBV5-5 to TRBJ1-2; 11 bases are shared with TRBD1. The J segment lost 4 bases and the V segment lost 3 bases, leaving 5 bases of the junction unmatched. Germline loops: CDR1 SGHKS, CDR2 YYEKEE (reference sequence). This CDR3 spans 15 amino acids. This CDR3 is CASSWNGQGAYGYTF. CDR3 sequence (DNA): TGTGCCAGCAGCTGGAACGGACAGGGGGCCTATGGCTACACCTTC.

The V call is TRBV30, the J call TRBJ1-3; the match to TRBD1 covers 7 bases. Germline assignment: CDR1 GTSNPN and CDR2 SVGIG (reference sequence). The CDR3 is 15 residues long. With 4 bases clipped from V and 2 bases from J, the junction kept 8 bases outside the gene matches. CDR3 sequence reads: CAWIKKGAAGNTIYF. The DNA of the CDR3 is TGTGCCTGGATTAAAAAGGGGGCTGCTGGAAACACCATATATTTT.

The V gene is TRBV10-3, the J gene TRBJ1-3; possibly TRBD1 for D (5 bases). V lost 4 bases to trimming and J lost 1 base, with 11 bases between them. CDR3 length: 15 amino acids. CDR1 and CDR2 from the germline V gene are ENHRY and SYGVKD. CDR3 nucleotide sequence: TGTGCCATCAGTGCATCAGCAGGGTCTGGAAACACCATATATTTT. Translating it yields CAISASAGSGNTIYF.

V gene TRBV28 combines with J gene TRBJ2-5; D uncertain. The CDR3 totals 17 residues. V shed 6 bases and J shed 1 base, with 21 bases lying between them. Germline V gene lookup returns CDR1 MDHEN and CDR2 SYDVKM. The CDR3 DNA reads TGTGCCAGCAGCTACTTCGAACTCGGCAACCCCCAAGAGACCCAGTACTTC. Translation: CASSYFELGNPQETQYF.

This chain uses TRBV5-1 with TRBJ2-1; D possibly uses TRBD1 or TRBD2 (7 bases each). CDR1 and CDR2 from the germline V gene are SGHRS and YFSETQ. This CDR3 is built from 15 residues. This CDR3 is CATNQGGGVYNEQFF. The CDR3, as DNA: TGCGCAACCAACCAGGGGGGGGGCGTCTACAATGAGCAGTTCTTC.

The rearrangement joins TRBV6-5 to TRBJ2-7; the D call may be TRBD1 or TRBD2 (5 bases each). CDR1 is MNHEY and CDR2 is SVGAGI in the germline V gene. This CDR3 region has 14 residues. Trimming shortened V by 5 bases and J by 6 bases, and 17 bases separated the two germline ends. The CDR3, as DNA: TGTGCCAGCAGTCCCGGGACGGGATTCCTCGAGCAGTACTTC. Residues: CASSPGTGFLEQYF.

This clone turned up a few times. This chain connects TRBV6-5 to TRBJ2-3; D perhaps matches TRBD1 (6 bases). There are 15 residues in the CDR3. Germline V lookup: CDR1 MNHEY, CDR2 SVGAGI. The V gene lost 3 bases and the J gene lost 3 bases, with 13 bases spanning the gap. The CDR3, as DNA: TGTGCCAGCAGTTATTGGGGACATCAGACAGATACGCAGTATTTT. This codes for CASSYWGHQTDTQYF.

The chain combines TRBV6-5 with TRBJ1-5, with D perhaps TRBD1 (5 bases). CDR1 and CDR2 (germline): MNHEY, SVGAGI. Trimming cost V 0 bases and J 5 bases, with 8 bases left between them. CDR3 length: 14 residues. The CDR3: CASSYSGRDQPQHF. The DNA for the CDR3 is TGTGCCAGCAGTTACTCGGGACGGGATCAGCCCCAGCATTTT.

The chain recombines TRBV30 with TRBJ1-2; TRBD1 is a possible D gene (6 bases). This CDR3 is built from 14 residues. Trimming took off 4 bases at V and 4 bases at J, with 16 bases between the two ends. Germline V gene lookup returns CDR1 GTSNPN and CDR2 SVGIG (reference sequence). CDR3 in DNA: TGTGCCTGGAATCCAACAGGGAAGGGCTATGGCTACACCTTC. Translation gives CAWNPTGKGYGYTF. The variable domain in full, with the rest retrieved from reference TRBV30 and TRBJ1-2, is SQTIHQWPATLVQPVGSPLSLECTVEGTSNPNLYWYRQAAGRGLQLLFYSVGIGQISSEVPQNLSASRPQDRQFILSSKKLLLSDSGFYLCAWNPTGKGYGYTFGSGTRLTVV.

The chain carries TRBV20-1 and TRBJ1-4; no reliable D call. The germline V and J ends were trimmed by 0 bases and 17 bases, with 10 bases remaining between them. Germline assignment: CDR1 DFQATT and CDR2 SNEGSKA (reference sequence). CDR3 length equals 10 residues. The chain's CDR3 is CSAREDLAFF. As DNA, the CDR3 is TGCAGTGCTAGAGAGGACCTGGCTTTTTTT.

This clone was seen just once. This sequence joins TRBV5-1 and TRBJ2-3, with 7 positions matching TRBD2. CDR1 is SGHRS, CDR2 YFSETQ, per germline. The CDR3 extends over 14 amino acids. The ends lost 6 bases at V and 1 base at J; junction bases unmatched: 5. The CDR3 DNA reads as TGCGCCAGCAAGACGGGGGGTCGCACAGATACGCAGTATTTT. Its protein is CASKTGGRTDTQYF. Drawing the rest from reference TRBV5-1 and TRBJ2-3, the complete variable domain is KAGVTQTPRYLIKTRGQQVTLSCSPISGHRSVSWYQQTPGQGLQFLFEYFSETQRNKGNFPGRFSGRQFSNSRSEMNVSTLELGDSALYLCASKTGGRTDTQYFGPGTRLTVL.

The chain recombines TRBV4-1 with TRBJ1-2; D gene unclear. Germline V lookup: CDR1 MGHRA, CDR2 YSYEKL. Trimming pared 1 base from V and 8 bases from J, leaving 20 bases between. The CDR3 runs 16 residues. The CDR3 spells CASSQVVGSSSNGYTF. The CDR3 DNA reads as TGCGCCAGCAGCCAAGTCGTAGGGTCAAGCTCTAACGGCTACACCTTC.

This chain uses TRBV6-6 with TRBJ1-6; D is ambiguous. Germline CDR1 is MNHNY and CDR2 is SVGAGI (reference sequence). The V and J ends lost 5 bases and 5 bases respectively, with 4 bases between them. The CDR3 consists of 12 residues. The CDR3 DNA sequence: TGTGCCAGCAGTCGCAATAATTCACCCCTCCACTTT. This sequence encodes CASSRNNSPLHF.

This clone was counted a few times. The rearrangement uses TRBV6-4 and TRBJ2-2; D unclear. This CDR3 is 13 amino acids long. V gave up 2 bases and J gave up 3 bases, with 4 bases separating them. Germline CDR1 and CDR2: MRHNA and SNTAGT. The DNA of the CDR3 is TGTGCCAGCAGTGACGGACACACCGGGGAGCTGTTTTTT. Translating gives CASSDGHTGELFF.

For this clone: One end of the junction is discordant with germline, which a read error may explain. The same CDR3 can be traced to other DNA sequences in this sample. The chain employs TRBV6-6 and TRBJ1-4, with unresolved D. Per the germline V gene, CDR1 is MNHNY and CDR2 is SVGAGI (reference sequence). This CDR3 has 15 amino acids. The CDR3 region is CASSYSWTDGGKLFF. Written as DNA, the CDR3 is TGCGCCAGCAGTTACTCGTGGACGGACGGAGGAAAACTGTTTTTT.

This chain joins TRBV6-1 and TRBJ1-5; D not resolved. The V end was cut by 5 bases, the J end by 0 bases, with 5 bases between. Per the germline V gene, CDR1 is MNHNS and CDR2 is SASEGT. The CDR3 extends over 13 amino acids. CDR3: CASSFLSNQPQHF. The CDR3, as DNA: TGTGCCAGCAGTTTCCTTAGCAATCAGCCCCAGCATTTT.

J is TRBJ2-7 and V is TRBV6-5, with D tentatively TRBD1 (5 bases). This CDR3 has 15 residues. Germline-derived CDR1 and CDR2 are MNHEY and SVGAGI. V lost 0 bases to trimming and J lost 4 bases, with 13 bases between them. CDR3 coding DNA: TGTGCCAGCAGTTACTCCAGGGATCCGGTATACGAGCAGTACTTC. Translation: CASSYSRDPVYEQYF.